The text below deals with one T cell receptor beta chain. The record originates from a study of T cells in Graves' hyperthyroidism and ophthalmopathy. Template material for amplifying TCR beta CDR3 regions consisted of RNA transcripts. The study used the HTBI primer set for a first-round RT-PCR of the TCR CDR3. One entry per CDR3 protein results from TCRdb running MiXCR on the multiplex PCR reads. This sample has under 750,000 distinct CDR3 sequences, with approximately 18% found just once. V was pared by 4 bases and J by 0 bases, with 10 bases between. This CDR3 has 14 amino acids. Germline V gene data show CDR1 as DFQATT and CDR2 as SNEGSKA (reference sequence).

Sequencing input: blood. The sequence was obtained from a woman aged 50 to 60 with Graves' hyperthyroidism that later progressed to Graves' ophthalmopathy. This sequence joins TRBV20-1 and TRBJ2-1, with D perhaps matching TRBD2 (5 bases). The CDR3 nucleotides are TGCAGTGCTAAGGACTGGGTCTCCTACAATGAGCAGTTCTTC. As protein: CSAKDWVSYNEQFF.